What follows are 12 T cell receptor beta chains derived from one specimen sequenced in a study of T cell responses to AZD1222 COVID-19 vaccine. Profiled with immunoSEQ multiplex PCR; TCRdb holds only in-frame clones, not every one. The sample yields approximately 170,000 clones, 80% to 90% seen once. The sequences come from peripheral blood, collected on day 0 of AZD1222 vaccination. The receptors were gathered from an adult in good health.

The rearrangement joins TRBV5-1 to TRBJ2-7; D perhaps matches TRBD2 (5 bases). CDR1 is SGHRS and CDR2 is YFSETQ in the germline V gene. The V end was cut by 5 bases, the J end by 2 bases, with 17 bases between. The CDR3 totals 15 residues. CDR3 bases: TGCGCCAGCAGTCTATGGGAGCACCGGACCTACGAGCAGTACTTC. It specifies CASSLWEHRTYEQYF.

The chain carries TRBV2 and TRBJ1-1, with no clear D. Looked up from germline, CDR1 is SNHLY and CDR2 is FYNNEI. Trimming stripped 4 bases from V and 0 bases from J, with 18 bases between. The CDR3 contains 17 residues. Written as DNA, the CDR3 is TGTGCCAGCAGTGGGTATGAGGGCCAATCTTTGAACACTGAAGCTTTCTTT. Amino acid sequence: CASSGYEGQSLNTEAFF.

The chain joins TRBV6-1 to TRBJ1-2; unclear D gene. The CDR3 is made up of 14 amino acids. In germline, CDR1 is MNHNS, CDR2 SASEGT. The V end lost 2 bases, the J end lost 4 bases, and 11 bases lay between the germline ends. The CDR3 nucleotides are TGTGCCAGCAGTGAATTCGGAAATCTCTATGGCTACACCTTC. As protein: CASSEFGNLYGYTF.

The chain uses TRBV10-3 and TRBJ1-1; D might be TRBD1 (6 bases). The V end lost 8 bases, the J end lost 7 bases, and 14 bases lay between the germline ends. The CDR3 totals 12 residues. The germline gives CDR1 ENHRY, CDR2 SYGVKD. The CDR3: CAILAQQGEAFF. CDR3 coding DNA: TGTGCCATCTTAGCCCAACAGGGTGAAGCTTTCTTT.

With respect to this clone: Other DNA variants within this sample encode the same CDR3. CDR3 amino acids: CASSPTQETQYF. The DNA of the CDR3 is TGTGCCAGCTCACCCACCCAAGAGACCCAGTACTTC. The V gene is TRBV18, the J gene TRBJ2-5, with unresolved D. Germline V gene lookup returns CDR1 KGHSH and CDR2 LQKENI. Trimming pared 3 bases from V and 1 base from J, leaving 3 bases between. This CDR3 has 12 residues. Full variable domain (rest looked up from reference TRBV18 and TRBJ2-5): NAGVMQNPRHLVRRRGQEARLRCSPMKGHSHVYWYRQLPEEGLKFMVYLQKENIIDESGMPKERFSAEFPKEGPSILRIQQVVRGDSAAYFCASSPTQETQYFGPGTRLLVL.

The J gene is TRBJ1-2, the V gene TRBV9, with D uncertain. V dropped 1 base and J dropped 2 bases, with 9 bases sitting between them. Germline assignment: CDR1 SGDLS and CDR2 YYNGEE. The CDR3 spans 14 residues. The DNA for the CDR3 is TGTGCCAGCAGCGTAAATGGTGGAAACTATGGCTACACCTTC. Its protein is CASSVNGGNYGYTF.

The chain has TRBV7-9 and TRBJ2-1; 8 nucleotides match TRBD2. This CDR3 is 16 amino acids long. CDR1 is SEHNR and CDR2 is FQNEAQ in the germline V gene (reference sequence). Trimming at V came to 2 bases and at J to 9 bases, leaving 12 bases not matched to a gene. The CDR3 loop reads CASSLLFPAGVGEQFF. In DNA, the CDR3 is TGTGCCAGCAGCTTACTTTTTCCAGCGGGGGTGGGTGAGCAGTTCTTC.

This sequence joins TRBV5-1 and TRBJ2-7, with D possibly matching TRBD1 (6 bases). V was shortened by 4 bases and J by 0 bases, with 8 bases between the two germline ends. The CDR3 sequence is 13 residues long. Germline V gives CDR1 SGHRS, CDR2 YFSETQ. CDR3 in amino acids: CASSPDSSYEQYF. The CDR3 region has the DNA TGCGCCAGCAGCCCGGACAGCTCCTACGAGCAGTACTTC. Full variable domain (remainder filled in from reference TRBV5-1 and TRBJ2-7): KAGVTQTPRYLIKTRGQQVTLSCSPISGHRSVSWYQQTPGQGLQFLFEYFSETQRNKGNFPGRFSGRQFSNSRSEMNVSTLELGDSALYLCASSPDSSYEQYFGPGTRLTVT.

This clone came up once. Mismatch with germline at one junction end may stem from a read error. The chain couples TRBV6-1 to TRBJ1-2; TRBD1 is a possible D gene (6 bases). CDR1 MNHNS and CDR2 SASEGT come from the germline V gene. The CDR3 has 14 amino acids. CDR3 coding DNA: TGTGCCAGCACTGAAGATAACAGGGAATCTGGCTACACCTTC. Its protein is CASTEDNRESGYTF.

The chain employs TRBV7-2 and TRBJ1-4, with 7 bases fitting TRBD1. CDR3 size: 15 residues. Germline V CDR1 and CDR2: SGHTA, FQGNSA. J lost 5 bases, V lost 3 bases, and 6 bases had no gene match. In DNA form, the CDR3 reads TGTGCCAGCAGCTTCGTCGGGACAGTAAATGAAAAACTGTTTTTT. It translates to CASSFVGTVNEKLFF.

J is TRBJ2-3 and V is TRBV27; D is tentatively TRBD1 or TRBD2 (5 bases each). V dropped 2 bases and J dropped 4 bases, with 7 bases sitting between them. The CDR3 has 13 amino acids. The germline V gene encodes CDR1 MNHEY and CDR2 SMNVEV (reference sequence). Here the CDR3 reads CASSLMGADTQYF. CDR3 nucleotide sequence: TGTGCCAGCAGTTTAATGGGGGCAGATACGCAGTATTTT.

V usage is TRBV27 and J usage is TRBJ1-1; D ambiguous. The CDR3 runs 14 residues. V gave up 7 bases and J gave up 1 base, with 13 bases separating them. CDR1 is MNHEY and CDR2 is SMNVEV in the germline V gene (reference sequence). In DNA form, the CDR3 reads TGTGCCAGCAAAGGAGAAAGATGGAACACTGAAGCTTTCTTT. As protein: CASKGERWNTEAFF.